This TCR beta chain was found in a study of shared clonotypes between healthy human individuals. Study-wide points: Clonotype sharing among donors was expected to depend on sequencing depth. Generation of non-shared clonotypes was less probable than generation of clonotypes shared by all four donors.

As concerns this clone: No antigen is known for it.

Clones were read by immunoSEQ multiplex PCR, and TCRdb kept only the in-frame ones, dropping some. The table includes around 2,000,000 clones, 85% to 95% detected once. The germline CDR1 and CDR2 sequences are MGHRA and YSYEKL. This CDR3 is built from 15 residues. Trimming shortened V by 4 bases and J by 2 bases, and 14 bases separated the two germline ends. Positively selected for CCR7, the CD45RO-negative cells used as naive CD8 cells excluded terminally differentiated effector memory CD45RA+ cells. The sample consisted of naive CD8+ T cells sorted from blood. The origin of this receptor is a young man in good health. V and J are TRBV4-1 and TRBJ1-2; D not certain. The CDR3 region is CASSPTIPGNYGYTF. The CDR3 DNA is TGCGCCAGCAGCCCTACCATACCCGGGAACTATGGCTACACCTTC.